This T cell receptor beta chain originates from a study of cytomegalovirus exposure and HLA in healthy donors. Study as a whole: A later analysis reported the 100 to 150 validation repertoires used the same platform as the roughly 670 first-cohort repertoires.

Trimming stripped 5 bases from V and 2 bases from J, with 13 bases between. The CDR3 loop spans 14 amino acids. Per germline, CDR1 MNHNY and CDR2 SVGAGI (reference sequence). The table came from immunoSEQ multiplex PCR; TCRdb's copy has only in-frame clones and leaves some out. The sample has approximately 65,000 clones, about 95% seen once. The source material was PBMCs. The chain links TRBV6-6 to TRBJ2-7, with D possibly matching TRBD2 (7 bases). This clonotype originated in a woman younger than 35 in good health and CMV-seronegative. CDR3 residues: CASSREAGAYEQYF. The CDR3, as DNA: TGTGCCAGCAGTCGGGAGGCAGGGGCCTACGAGCAGTACTTC.